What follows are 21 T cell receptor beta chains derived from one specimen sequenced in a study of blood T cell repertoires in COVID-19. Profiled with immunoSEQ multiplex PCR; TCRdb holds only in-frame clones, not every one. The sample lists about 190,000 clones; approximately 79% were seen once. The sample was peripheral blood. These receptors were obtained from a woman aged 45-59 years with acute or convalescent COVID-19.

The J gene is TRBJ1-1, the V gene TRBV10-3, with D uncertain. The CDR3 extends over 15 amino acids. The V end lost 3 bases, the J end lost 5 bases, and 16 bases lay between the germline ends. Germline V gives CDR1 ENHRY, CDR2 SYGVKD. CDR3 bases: TGTGCCATCAGTGATCCCGGAGGGTCGGAAACTGAAGCTTTCTTT. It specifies CAISDPGGSETEAFF.

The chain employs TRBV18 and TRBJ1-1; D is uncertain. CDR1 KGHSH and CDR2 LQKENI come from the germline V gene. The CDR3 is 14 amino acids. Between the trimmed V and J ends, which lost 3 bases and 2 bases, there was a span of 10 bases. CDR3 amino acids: CASSPTITNTEAFF. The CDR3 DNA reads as TGTGCCAGCTCACCGACAATCACCAACACTGAAGCTTTCTTT. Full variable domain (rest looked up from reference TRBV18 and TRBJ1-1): NAGVMQNPRHLVRRRGQEARLRCSPMKGHSHVYWYRQLPEEGLKFMVYLQKENIIDESGMPKERFSAEFPKEGPSILRIQQVVRGDSAAYFCASSPTITNTEAFFGQGTRLTVV.

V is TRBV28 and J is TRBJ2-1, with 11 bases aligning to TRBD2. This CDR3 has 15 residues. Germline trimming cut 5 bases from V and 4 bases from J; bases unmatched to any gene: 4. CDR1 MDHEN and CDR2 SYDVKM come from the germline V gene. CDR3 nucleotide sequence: TGTGCCAGCAGTCCCGGGACTAGCGGTTACAATGAGCAGTTCTTC. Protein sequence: CASSPGTSGYNEQFF.

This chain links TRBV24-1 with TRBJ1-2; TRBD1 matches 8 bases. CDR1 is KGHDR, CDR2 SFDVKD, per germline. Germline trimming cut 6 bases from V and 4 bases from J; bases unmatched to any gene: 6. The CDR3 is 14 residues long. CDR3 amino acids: CATSPRQGSYGYTF. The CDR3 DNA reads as TGTGCCACCAGTCCGAGACAGGGGAGCTATGGCTACACCTTC.

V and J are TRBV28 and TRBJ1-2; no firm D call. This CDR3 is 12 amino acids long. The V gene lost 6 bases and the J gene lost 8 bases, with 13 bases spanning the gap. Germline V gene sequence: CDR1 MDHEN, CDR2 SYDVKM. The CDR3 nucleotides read TGTGCCAGCAGGATAACGGGAAGCGGCTACACCTTC. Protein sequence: CASRITGSGYTF.

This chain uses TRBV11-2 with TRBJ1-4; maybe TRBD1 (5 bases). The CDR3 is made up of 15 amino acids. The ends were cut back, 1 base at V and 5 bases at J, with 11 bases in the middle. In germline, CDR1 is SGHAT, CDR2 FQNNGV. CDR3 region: CASSLGVRGNEKLFF. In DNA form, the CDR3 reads TGTGCCAGCAGCTTAGGTGTCCGGGGGAATGAAAAACTGTTTTTT.

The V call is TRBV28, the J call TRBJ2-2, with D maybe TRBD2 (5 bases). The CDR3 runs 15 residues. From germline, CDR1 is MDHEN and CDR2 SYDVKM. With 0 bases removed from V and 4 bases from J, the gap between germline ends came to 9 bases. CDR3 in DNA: TGTGCCAGCAGTTTATGGGGGAGTGGCACCGGGGAGCTGTTTTTT. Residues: CASSLWGSGTGELFF.

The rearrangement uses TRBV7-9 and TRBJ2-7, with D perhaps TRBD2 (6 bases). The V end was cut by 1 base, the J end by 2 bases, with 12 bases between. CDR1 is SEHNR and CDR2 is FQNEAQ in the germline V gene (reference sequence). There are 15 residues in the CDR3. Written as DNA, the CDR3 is TGTGCCAGCAGCTTAGGTGGGACTGTAGCCTACGAGCAGTACTTC. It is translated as CASSLGGTVAYEQYF.

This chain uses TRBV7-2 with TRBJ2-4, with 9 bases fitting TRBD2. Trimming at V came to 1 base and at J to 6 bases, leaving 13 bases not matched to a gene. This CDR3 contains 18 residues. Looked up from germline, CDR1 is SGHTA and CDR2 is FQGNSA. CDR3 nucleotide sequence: TGTGCCAGCAGCTTAGATTATAGAATTAGCGGGAGTGGAAACATTCAGTACTTC. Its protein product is CASSLDYRISGSGNIQYF.

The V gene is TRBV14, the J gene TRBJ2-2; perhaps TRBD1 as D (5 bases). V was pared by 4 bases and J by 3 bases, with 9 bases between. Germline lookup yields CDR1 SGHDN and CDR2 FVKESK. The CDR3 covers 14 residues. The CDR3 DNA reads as TGTGCCAGCAGCCGCCAGGGCTACACCGGGGAGCTGTTTTTT. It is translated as CASSRQGYTGELFF.

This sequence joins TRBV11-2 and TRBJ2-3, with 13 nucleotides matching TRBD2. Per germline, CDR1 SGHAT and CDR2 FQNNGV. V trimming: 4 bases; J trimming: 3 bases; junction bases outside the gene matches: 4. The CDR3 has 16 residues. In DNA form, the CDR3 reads TGTGCCAGCAGCTACACTAGCGGGGGGGCGACAGATACGCAGTATTTT. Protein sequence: CASSYTSGGATDTQYF.

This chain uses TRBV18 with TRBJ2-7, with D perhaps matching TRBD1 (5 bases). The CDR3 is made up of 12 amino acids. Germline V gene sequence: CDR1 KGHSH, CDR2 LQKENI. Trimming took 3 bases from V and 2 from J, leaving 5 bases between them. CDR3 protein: CASSPRAYEQYF. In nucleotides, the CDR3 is TGTGCCAGCTCACCCAGGGCCTACGAGCAGTACTTC.

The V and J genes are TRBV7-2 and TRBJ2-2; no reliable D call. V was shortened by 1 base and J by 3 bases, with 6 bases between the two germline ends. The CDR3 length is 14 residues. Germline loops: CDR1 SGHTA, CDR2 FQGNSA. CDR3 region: CASSLDADTGELFF. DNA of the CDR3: TGTGCCAGCAGCTTAGACGCGGACACCGGGGAGCTGTTTTTT.

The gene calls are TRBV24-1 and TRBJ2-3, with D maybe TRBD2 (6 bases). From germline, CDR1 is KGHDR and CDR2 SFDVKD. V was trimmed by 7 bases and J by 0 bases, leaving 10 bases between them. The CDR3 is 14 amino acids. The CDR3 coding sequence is TGTGCCACCAGGGGGACTGCTAGCACAGATACGCAGTATTTT. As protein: CATRGTASTDTQYF.

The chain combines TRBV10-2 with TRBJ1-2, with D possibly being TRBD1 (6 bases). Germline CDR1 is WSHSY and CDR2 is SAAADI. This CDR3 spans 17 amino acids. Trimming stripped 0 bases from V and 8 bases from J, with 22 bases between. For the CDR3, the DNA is TGCGCCAGCAGTGAGTCGAAGATTTATGGGGGCTCAGGAGGCTACACCTTC. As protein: CASSESKIYGGSGGYTF.

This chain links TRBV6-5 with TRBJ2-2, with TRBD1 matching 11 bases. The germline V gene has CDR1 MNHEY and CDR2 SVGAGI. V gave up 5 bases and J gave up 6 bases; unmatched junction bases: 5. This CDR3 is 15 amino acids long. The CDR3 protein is CASSRDRGTPGELFF. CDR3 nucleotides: TGTGCCAGCAGTCGGGACAGGGGGACCCCCGGGGAGCTGTTTTTT.

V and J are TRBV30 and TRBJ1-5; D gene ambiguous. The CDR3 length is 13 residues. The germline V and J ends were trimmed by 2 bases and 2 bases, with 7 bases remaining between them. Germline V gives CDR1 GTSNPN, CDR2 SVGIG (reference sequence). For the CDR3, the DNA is TGTGCCTGGAGTAGCGGGCGCAATCAGCCCCAGCATTTT. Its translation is CAWSSGRNQPQHF.

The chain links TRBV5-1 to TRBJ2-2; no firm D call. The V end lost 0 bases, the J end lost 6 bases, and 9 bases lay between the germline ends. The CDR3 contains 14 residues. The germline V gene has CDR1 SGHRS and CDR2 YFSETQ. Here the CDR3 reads CASSLGSTAGELFF. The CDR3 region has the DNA TGCGCCAGCAGCTTGGGGTCTACAGCCGGGGAGCTGTTTTTT. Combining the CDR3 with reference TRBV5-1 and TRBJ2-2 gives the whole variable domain KAGVTQTPRYLIKTRGQQVTLSCSPISGHRSVSWYQQTPGQGLQFLFEYFSETQRNKGNFPGRFSGRQFSNSRSEMNVSTLELGDSALYLCASSLGSTAGELFFGEGSRLTVL.

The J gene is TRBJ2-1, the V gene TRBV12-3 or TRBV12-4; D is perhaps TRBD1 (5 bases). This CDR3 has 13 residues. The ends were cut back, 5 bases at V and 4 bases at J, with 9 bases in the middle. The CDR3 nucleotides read TGTGCCAGCAGTCCACAGGTGTACAATGAGCAGTTCTTC. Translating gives CASSPQVYNEQFF.

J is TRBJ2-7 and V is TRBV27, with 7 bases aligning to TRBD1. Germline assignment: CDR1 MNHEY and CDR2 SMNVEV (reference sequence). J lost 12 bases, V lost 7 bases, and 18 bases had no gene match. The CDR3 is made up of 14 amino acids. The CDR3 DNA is TGTGCCAGCAACCCTTCGACCCCACAGGGGATTTTGTACTTC. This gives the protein CASNPSTPQGILYF.

The CDR3 nucleotides read TGCAGTGCACAGGGGGCTTATGGCTACACCTTC. As protein: CSAQGAYGYTF. The chain carries TRBV20-1 and TRBJ1-2, with TRBD1 identical over 9 bases. This CDR3 has 11 residues. The V gene end was trimmed by 6 bases and the J gene end by 5 bases; junction bases not matched to a gene: 1. Germline CDR1 reads DFQATT; CDR2 reads SNEGSKA (reference sequence).